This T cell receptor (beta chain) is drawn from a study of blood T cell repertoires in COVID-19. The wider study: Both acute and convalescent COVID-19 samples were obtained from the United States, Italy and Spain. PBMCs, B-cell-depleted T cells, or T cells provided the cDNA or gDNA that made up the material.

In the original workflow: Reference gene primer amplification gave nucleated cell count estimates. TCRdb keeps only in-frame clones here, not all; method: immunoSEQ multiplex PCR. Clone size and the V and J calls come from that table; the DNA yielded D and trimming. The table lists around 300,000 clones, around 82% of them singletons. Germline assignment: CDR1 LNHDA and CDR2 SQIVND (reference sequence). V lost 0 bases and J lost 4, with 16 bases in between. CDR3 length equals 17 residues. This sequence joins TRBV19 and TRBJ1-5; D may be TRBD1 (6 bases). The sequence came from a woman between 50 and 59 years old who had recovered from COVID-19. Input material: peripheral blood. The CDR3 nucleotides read TGTGCCAGTAGTATAGATGCTAGGGGGTCCTCAAATCAGCCCCAGCATTTT. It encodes CASSIDARGSSNQPQHF.